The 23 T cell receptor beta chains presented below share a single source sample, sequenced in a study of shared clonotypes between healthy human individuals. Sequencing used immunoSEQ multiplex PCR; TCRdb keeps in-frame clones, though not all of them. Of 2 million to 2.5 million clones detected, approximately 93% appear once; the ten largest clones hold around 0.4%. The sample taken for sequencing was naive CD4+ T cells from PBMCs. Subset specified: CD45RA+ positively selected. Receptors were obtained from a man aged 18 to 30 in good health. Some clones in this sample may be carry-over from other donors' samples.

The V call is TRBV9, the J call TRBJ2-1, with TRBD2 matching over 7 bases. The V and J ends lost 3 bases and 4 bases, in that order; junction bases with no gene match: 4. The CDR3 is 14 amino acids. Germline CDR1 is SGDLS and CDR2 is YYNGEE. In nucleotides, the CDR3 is TGTGCCAGCAGCGCCTCTAGCGGTTACAATGAGCAGTTCTTC. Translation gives CASSASSGYNEQFF.

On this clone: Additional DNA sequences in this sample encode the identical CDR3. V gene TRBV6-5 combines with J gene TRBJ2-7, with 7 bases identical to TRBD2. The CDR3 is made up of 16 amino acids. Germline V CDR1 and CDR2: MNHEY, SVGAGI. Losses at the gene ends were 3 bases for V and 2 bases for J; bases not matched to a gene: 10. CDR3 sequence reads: CASSYSRFAGAYEQYF. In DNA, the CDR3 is TGTGCCAGCAGTTATTCGCGCTTTGCGGGAGCCTACGAGCAGTACTTC.

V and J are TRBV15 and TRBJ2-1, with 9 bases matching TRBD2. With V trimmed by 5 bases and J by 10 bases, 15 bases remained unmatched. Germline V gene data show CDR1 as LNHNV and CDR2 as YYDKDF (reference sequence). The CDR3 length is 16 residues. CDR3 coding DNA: TGTGCCACCAGCGGCCGGACTGGGCGGGAGGGCCACGAGCAGTTCTTC. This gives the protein CATSGRTGREGHEQFF.

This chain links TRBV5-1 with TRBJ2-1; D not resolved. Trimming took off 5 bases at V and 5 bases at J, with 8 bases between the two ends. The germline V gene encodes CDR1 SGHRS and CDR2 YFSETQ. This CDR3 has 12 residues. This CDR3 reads CASRDNNNEQFF. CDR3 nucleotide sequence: TGCGCCAGCAGAGACAACAACAATGAGCAGTTCTTC.

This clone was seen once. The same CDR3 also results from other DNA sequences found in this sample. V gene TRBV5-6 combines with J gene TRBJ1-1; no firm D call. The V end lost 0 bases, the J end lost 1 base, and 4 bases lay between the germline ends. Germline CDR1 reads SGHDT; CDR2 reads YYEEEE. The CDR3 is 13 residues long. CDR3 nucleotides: TGTGCCAGCAGCTTGGATACGAACACTGAAGCTTTCTTT. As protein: CASSLDTNTEAFF.

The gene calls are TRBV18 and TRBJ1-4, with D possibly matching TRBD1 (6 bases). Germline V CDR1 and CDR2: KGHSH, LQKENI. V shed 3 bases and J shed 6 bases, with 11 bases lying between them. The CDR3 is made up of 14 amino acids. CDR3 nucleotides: TGTGCCAGCTCACCTCAACAGGGTGATGAAAAACTGTTTTTT. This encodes CASSPQQGDEKLFF. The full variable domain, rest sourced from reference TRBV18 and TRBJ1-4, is NAGVMQNPRHLVRRRGQEARLRCSPMKGHSHVYWYRQLPEEGLKFMVYLQKENIIDESGMPKERFSAEFPKEGPSILRIQQVVRGDSAAYFCASSPQQGDEKLFFGSGTQLSVL.

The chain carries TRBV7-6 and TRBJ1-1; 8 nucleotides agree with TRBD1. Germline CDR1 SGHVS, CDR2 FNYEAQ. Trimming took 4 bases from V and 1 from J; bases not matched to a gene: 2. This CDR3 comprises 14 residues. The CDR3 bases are TGTGCCAGCAGCTGGGGGACAGGGAACACTGAAGCTTTCTTT. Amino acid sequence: CASSWGTGNTEAFF.

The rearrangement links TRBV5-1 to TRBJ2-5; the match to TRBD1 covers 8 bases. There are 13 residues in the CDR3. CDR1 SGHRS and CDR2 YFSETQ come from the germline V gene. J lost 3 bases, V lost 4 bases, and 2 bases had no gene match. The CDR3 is CASSPDREETQYF. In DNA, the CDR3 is TGCGCCAGCAGCCCGGACAGGGAAGAGACCCAGTACTTC. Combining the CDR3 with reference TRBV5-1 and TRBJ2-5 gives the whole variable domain KAGVTQTPRYLIKTRGQQVTLSCSPISGHRSVSWYQQTPGQGLQFLFEYFSETQRNKGNFPGRFSGRQFSNSRSEMNVSTLELGDSALYLCASSPDREETQYFGPGTRLLVL.

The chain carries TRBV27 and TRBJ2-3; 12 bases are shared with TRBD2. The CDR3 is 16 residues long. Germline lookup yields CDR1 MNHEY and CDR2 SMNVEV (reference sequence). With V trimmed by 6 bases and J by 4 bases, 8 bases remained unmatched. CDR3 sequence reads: CASSAASGRASDTQYF. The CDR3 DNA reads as TGTGCCAGCAGCGCGGCTAGCGGGAGGGCCTCAGATACGCAGTATTTT.

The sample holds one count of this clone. CDR3 region: CASSRTGIGNQPQHF. CDR3 bases: TGCGCCAGCAGCAGGACAGGGATAGGCAATCAGCCCCAGCATTTT. This sequence joins TRBV5-1 and TRBJ1-5; TRBD1 aligns across 8 bases. The CDR3 spans 15 residues. After removal of 4 bases from V and 2 bases from J, the junction contained 5 bases not matched to a gene. CDR1 and CDR2 (germline): SGHRS, YFSETQ.

CDR3 sequence (DNA): TGTGCCAGCAGTTGGAACAATGAGCAGTTCTTC. Protein: CASSWNNEQFF. The rearrangement uses TRBV6-6 and TRBJ2-1; D uncertain. V gave up 4 bases and J gave up 5 bases, with 3 bases separating them. The CDR3 is made up of 11 amino acids. Germline V CDR1 and CDR2: MNHNY, SVGAGI (reference sequence).

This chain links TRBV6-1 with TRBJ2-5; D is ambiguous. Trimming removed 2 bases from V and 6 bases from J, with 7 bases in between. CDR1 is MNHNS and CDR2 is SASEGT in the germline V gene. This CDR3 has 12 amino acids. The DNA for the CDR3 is TGTGCCAGCAGTGAATCGGCCCAGACCCAGTACTTC. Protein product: CASSESAQTQYF.

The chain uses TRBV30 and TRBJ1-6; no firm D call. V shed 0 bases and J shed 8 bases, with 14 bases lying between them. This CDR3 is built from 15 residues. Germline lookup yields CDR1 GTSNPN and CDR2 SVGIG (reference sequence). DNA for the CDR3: TGTGCCTGGAGTGTAACTGACGGGAGGTATTCACCCCTCCACTTT. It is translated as CAWSVTDGRYSPLHF.

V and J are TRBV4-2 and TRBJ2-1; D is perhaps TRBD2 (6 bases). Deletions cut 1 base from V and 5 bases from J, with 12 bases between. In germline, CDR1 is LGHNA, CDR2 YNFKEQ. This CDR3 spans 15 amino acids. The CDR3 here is CASSQGVSGNNEQFF. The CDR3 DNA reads TGTGCCAGCAGCCAAGGGGTTAGCGGCAACAATGAGCAGTTCTTC.

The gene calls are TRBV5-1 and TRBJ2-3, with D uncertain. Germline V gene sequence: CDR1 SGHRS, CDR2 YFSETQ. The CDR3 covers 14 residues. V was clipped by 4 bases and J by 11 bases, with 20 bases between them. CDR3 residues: CASSLDFAGLQQYF. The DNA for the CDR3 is TGCGCCAGCAGCCTCGATTTCGCAGGTTTGCAGCAGTATTTT.

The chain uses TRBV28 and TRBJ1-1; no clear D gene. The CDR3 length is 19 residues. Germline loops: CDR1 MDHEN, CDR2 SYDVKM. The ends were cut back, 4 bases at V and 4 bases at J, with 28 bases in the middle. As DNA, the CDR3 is TGTGCCAGCAGTTCCCCCGTTGAGAGGGTAAGACGATGGATCACTGAAGCTTTCTTT. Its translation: CASSSPVERVRRWITEAFF. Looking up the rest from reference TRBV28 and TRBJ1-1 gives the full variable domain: DVKVTQSSRYLVKRTGEKVFLECVQDMDHENMFWYRQDPGLGLRLIYFSYDVKMKEKGDIPEGYSVSREKKERFSLILESASTNQTSMYLCASSSPVERVRRWITEAFFGQGTRLTVV.

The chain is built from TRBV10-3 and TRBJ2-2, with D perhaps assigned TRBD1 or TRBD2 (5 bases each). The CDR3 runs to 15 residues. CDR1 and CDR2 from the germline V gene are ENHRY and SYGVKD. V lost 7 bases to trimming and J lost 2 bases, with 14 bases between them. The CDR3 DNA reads TGTGCCATCAAAGGGACGGCAAGAAACACCGGGGAGCTGTTTTTT. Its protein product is CAIKGTARNTGELFF.

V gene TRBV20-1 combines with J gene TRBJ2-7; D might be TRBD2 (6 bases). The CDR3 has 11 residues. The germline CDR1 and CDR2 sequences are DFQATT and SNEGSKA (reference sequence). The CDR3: CSGTSPYEQYF. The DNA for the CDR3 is TGCAGCGGGACTTCCCCCTACGAGCAGTACTTC.

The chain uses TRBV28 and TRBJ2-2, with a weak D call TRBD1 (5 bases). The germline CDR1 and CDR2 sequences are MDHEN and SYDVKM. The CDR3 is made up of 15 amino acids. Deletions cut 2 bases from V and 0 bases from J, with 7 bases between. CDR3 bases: TGTGCCAGCAGTTTACTACAGGCGAACACCGGGGAGCTGTTTTTT. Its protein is CASSLLQANTGELFF.

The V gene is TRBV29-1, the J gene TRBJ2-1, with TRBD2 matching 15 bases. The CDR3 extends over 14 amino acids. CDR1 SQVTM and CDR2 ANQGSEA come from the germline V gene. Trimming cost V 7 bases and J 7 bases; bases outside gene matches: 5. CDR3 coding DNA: TGCAGCGGACTCGGGACTAGCGGGAGGAATGAGCAGTTCTTC. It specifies CSGLGTSGRNEQFF.

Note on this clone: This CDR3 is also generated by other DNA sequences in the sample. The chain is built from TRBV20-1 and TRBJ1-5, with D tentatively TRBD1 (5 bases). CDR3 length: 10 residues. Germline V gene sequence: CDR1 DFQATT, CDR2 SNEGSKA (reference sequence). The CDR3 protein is CSAGNQPQHF. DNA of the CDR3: TGCAGCGCAGGGAATCAGCCCCAGCATTTT.

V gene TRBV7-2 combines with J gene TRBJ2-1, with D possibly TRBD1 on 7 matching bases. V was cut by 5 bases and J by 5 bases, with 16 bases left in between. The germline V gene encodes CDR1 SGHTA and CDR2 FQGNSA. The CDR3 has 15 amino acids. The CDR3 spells CASSSQGGTNNEQFF. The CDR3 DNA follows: TGTGCCAGCAGCAGTCAGGGGGGCACCAACAATGAGCAGTTCTTC.

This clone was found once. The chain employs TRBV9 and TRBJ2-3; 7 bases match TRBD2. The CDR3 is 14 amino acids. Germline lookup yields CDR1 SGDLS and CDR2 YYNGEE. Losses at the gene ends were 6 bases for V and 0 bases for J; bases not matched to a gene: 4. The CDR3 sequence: CASTIAGSTDTQYF. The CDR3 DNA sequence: TGTGCCAGCACCATAGCGGGTAGCACAGATACGCAGTATTTT.